The source of this TCR beta chain is a study of blood T cell repertoires in COVID-19. This clone was observed a single time. The CDR3 sequence is 18 residues long. Germline loops: CDR1 LNHNV, CDR2 YYDKDF (reference sequence). The trim removed 2 bases at V and 6 bases at J, leaving 15 bases unmatched. The assay was immunoSEQ multiplex PCR, and TCRdb's table has in-frame clones only and misses some. The table lists 90,000 or so clones, 89% of them singletons. The TCR comes from a man between 60 and 75 years old with COVID-19, enrolled during active disease. This sequence joins TRBV15 and TRBJ1-5; TRBD1 aligns across 8 bases. Sequencing input: peripheral blood. The CDR3 DNA sequence: TGTGCCACCAGCAGAAACCCGGGACAGGCCTTTCTCAGTCAGCCCCAGCATTTT. This codes for CATSRNPGQAFLSQPQHF.